The TCR beta chain under discussion was sequenced for a study of cytomegalovirus exposure and HLA in healthy donors. Study-wide results and limits: Being productive about 87% or about 30% of the time was typical of most TCR beta V segments in an earlier analysis. Rarity held for most TCR sequences, but there were some public TCRs that occurred in many donors.

Use of 60 Vbeta and 13 Jbeta primers characterized the PCR. Original handling: Later, an analysis found around 80 million unique TCR beta chains, and roughly 9.9 million of these were shared. Assay: immunoSEQ multiplex PCR; the TCRdb copy retains only in-frame clones and omits some. From that table come the V and J calls and clone size; the DNA was used to work out D and trimming. Recorded for this sample: over 40,000 clones. The ends were cut back, 0 bases at V and 5 bases at J, with 10 bases in the middle. This CDR3 region has 14 residues. Germline V gene data show CDR1 as MNHNY and CDR2 as SVGAGI (reference sequence). As to this clone: What it binds is not known.

The chain recombines TRBV6-6 with TRBJ1-1; D perhaps matches TRBD1 (6 bases). The sequencing input was PBMCs. This TCR derives from a woman in her 40s in good health and CMV-seronegative. CDR3 region: CASSYSGAGTEAFF. The CDR3, as DNA: TGTGCCAGCAGTTACTCGGGGGCAGGGACTGAAGCTTTCTTT.